One T cell receptor (beta chain) is described in this entry. These data belong to a study of T cells after somatic rescue of genetic block. V was clipped by 4 bases and J by 7 bases, with 8 bases between them. The germline CDR1 and CDR2 sequences are SNHLY and FYNNEI. CDR3 length: 12 residues. Sequencing was performed with immunoSEQ multiplex PCR; in TCRdb, only in-frame clones are kept and a portion is missing. The sample records 60,000 to 75,000 clones, about 91% being singletons. Sequencing was performed on peripheral blood mononuclear cells (PBMCs). This receptor was taken from a man aged 35 to 55. The J gene is TRBJ1-5, the V gene TRBV2; no clear D gene. CDR3 DNA: TGTGCCAGCAGTGTCACGCAGCAGCCCCAGCATTTT. It codes for CASSVTQQPQHF.